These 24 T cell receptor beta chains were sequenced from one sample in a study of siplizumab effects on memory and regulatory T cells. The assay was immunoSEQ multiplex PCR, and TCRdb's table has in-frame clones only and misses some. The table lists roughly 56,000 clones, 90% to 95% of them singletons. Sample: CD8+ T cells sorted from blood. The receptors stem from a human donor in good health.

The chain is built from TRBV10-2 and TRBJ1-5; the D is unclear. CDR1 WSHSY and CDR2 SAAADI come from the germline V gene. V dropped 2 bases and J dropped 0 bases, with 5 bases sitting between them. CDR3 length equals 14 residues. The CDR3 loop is CASSERVSNQPQHF. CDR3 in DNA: TGCGCCAGCAGTGAGAGGGTTAGCAATCAGCCCCAGCATTTT.

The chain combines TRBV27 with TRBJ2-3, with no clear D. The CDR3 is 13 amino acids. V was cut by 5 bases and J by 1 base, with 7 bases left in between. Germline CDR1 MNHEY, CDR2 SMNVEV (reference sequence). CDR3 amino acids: CASSVGGTDTQYF. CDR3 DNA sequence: TGTGCCAGCAGTGTAGGAGGCACAGATACGCAGTATTTT.

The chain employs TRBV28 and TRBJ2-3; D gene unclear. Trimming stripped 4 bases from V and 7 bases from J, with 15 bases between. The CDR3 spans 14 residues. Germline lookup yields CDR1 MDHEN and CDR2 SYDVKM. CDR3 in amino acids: CASSSAKLPNTQYF. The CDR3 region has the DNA TGTGCCAGCAGTTCCGCCAAACTTCCCAATACGCAGTATTTT.

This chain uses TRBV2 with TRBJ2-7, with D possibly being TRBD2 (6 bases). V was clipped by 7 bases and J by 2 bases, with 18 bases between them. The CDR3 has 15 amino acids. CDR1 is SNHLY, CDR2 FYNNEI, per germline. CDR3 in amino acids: CASILTFGGTYEQYF. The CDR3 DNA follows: TGTGCCAGCATTCTAACCTTTGGGGGGACCTACGAGCAGTACTTC.

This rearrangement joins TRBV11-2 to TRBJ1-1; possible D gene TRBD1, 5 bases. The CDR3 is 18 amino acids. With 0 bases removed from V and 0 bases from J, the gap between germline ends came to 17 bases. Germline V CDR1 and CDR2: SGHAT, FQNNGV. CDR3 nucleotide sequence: TGTGCCAGCAGCTTAGATCGCCTTGGGGGAGGGGTGAACACTGAAGCTTTCTTT. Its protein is CASSLDRLGGGVNTEAFF.

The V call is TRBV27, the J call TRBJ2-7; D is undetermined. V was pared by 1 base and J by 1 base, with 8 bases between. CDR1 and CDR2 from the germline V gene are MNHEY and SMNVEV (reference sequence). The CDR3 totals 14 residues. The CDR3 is CASSLYAGSYEQYF. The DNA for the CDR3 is TGTGCCAGCAGTTTATACGCAGGATCCTACGAGCAGTACTTC.

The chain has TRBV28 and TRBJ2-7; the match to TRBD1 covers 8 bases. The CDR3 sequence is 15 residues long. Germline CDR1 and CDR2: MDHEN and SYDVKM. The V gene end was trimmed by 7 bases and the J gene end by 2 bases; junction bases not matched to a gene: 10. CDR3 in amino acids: CASTHRQGPTYEQYF. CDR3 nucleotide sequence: TGTGCCAGCACCCACCGACAGGGGCCCACCTACGAGCAGTACTTC.

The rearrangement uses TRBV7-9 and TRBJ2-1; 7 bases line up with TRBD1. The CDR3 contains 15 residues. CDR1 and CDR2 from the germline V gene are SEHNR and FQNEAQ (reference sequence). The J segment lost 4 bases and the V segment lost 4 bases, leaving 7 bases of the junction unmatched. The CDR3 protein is CASSSPTGIYNEQFF. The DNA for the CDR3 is TGTGCCAGCAGCTCACCGACAGGGATTTACAATGAGCAGTTCTTC.

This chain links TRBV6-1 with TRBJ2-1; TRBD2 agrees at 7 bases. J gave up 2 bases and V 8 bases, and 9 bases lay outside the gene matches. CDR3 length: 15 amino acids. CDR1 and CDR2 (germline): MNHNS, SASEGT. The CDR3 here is CASEYGRITYNEQFF. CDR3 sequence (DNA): TGTGCCAGCGAGTACGGGAGGATCACCTACAATGAGCAGTTCTTC.

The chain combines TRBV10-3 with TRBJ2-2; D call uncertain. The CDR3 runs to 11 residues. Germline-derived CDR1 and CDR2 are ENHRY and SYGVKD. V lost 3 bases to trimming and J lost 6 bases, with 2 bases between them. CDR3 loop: CAISDSGELFF. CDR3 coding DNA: TGTGCCATCAGTGATTCCGGGGAGCTGTTTTTT.

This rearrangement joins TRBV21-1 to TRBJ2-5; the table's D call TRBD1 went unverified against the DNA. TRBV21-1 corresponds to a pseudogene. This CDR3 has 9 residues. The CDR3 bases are TGTGCCACAAAAGAGACCCAGTACTTC. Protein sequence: CATKETQYF.

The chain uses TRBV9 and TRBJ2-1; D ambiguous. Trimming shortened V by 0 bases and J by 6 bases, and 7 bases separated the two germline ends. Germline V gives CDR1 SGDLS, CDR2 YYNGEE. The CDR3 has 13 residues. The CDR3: CASSVGSANEQFF. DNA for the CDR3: TGTGCCAGCAGCGTAGGGAGCGCCAATGAGCAGTTCTTC. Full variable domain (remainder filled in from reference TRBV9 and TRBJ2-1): DSGVTQTPKHLITATGQRVTLRCSPRSGDLSVYWYQQSLDQGLQFLIQYYNGEERAKGNILERFSAQQFPDLHSELNLSSLELGDSALYFCASSVGSANEQFFGPGTRLTVL.

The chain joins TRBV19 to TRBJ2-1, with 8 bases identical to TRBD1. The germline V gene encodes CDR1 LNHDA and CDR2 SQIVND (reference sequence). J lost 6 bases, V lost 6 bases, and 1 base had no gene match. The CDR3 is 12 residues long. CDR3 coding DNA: TGTGCCAGTAGCACAGGGGGCAATGAGCAGTTCTTC. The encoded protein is CASSTGGNEQFF.

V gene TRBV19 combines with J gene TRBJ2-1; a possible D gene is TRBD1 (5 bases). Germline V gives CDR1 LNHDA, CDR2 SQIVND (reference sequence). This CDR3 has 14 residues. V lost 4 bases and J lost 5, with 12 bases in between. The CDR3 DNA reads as TGTGCCAGTAGTACGGTGACAGTGAACAATGAGCAGTTCTTC. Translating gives CASSTVTVNNEQFF.

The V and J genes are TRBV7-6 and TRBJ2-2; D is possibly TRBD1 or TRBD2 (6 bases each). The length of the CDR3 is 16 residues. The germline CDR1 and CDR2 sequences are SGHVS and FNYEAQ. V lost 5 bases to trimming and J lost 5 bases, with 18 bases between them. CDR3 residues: CASSQMGGGGTGELFF. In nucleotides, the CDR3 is TGTGCCAGCAGCCAGATGGGGGGCGGAGGAACCGGGGAGCTGTTTTTT.

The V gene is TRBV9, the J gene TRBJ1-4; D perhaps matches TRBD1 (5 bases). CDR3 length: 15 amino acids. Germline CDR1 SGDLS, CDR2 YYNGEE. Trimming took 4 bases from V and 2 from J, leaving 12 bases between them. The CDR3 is CASSKGTSTNEKLFF. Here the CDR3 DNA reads TGTGCCAGCAGCAAGGGGACGAGCACTAATGAAAAACTGTTTTTT. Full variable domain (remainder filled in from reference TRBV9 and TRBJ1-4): DSGVTQTPKHLITATGQRVTLRCSPRSGDLSVYWYQQSLDQGLQFLIQYYNGEERAKGNILERFSAQQFPDLHSELNLSSLELGDSALYFCASSKGTSTNEKLFFGSGTQLSVL.

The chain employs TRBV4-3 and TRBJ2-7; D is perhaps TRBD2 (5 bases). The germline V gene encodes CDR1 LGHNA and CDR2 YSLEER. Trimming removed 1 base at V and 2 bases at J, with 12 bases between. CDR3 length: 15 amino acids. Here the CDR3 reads CASSQGESETYEQYF. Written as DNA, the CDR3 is TGCGCCAGCAGCCAAGGGGAGTCAGAAACCTACGAGCAGTACTTC.

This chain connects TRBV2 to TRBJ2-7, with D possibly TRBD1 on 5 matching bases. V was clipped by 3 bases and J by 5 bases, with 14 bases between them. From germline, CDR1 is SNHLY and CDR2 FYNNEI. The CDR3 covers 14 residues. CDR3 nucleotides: TGTGCCAGCAGTGAGGGTCTAGGGGTGAACGAGCAGTACTTC. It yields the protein CASSEGLGVNEQYF.

CDR3 sequence reads: CASEGGGDNEQFF. Here the CDR3 DNA reads TGTGCCAGCGAGGGGGGAGGGGACAATGAGCAGTTCTTC. This rearrangement joins TRBV6-5 to TRBJ2-1, with D tentatively TRBD2 (7 bases). The V and J ends lost 8 bases and 5 bases respectively, with 13 bases between them. In germline, CDR1 is MNHEY, CDR2 SVGAGI. The CDR3 spans 13 residues.

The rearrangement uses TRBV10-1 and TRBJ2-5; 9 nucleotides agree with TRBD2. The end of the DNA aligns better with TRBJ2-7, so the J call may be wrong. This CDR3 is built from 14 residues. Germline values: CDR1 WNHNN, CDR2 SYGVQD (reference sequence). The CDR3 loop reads CASSGLAESYEQYF. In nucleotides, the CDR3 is TGCGCCAGCAGTGGACTAGCGGAATCCTACGAGCAGTACTTC.

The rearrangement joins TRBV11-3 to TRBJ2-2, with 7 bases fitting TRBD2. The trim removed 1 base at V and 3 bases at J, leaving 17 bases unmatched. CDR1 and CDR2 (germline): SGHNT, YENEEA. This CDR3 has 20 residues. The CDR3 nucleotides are TGTGCCAGCAGCTTAGTAAGAAACTTTCGGCGGGAGAAGGACACCGGGGAGCTGTTTTTT. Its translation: CASSLVRNFRREKDTGELFF. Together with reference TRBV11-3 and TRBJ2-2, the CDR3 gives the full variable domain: EAGVVQSPRYKIIEKKQPVAFWCNPISGHNTLYWYLQNLGQGPELLIRYENEEAVDDSQLPKDRFSAERLKGVDSTLKIQPAELGDSAVYLCASSLVRNFRREKDTGELFFGEGSRLTVL.

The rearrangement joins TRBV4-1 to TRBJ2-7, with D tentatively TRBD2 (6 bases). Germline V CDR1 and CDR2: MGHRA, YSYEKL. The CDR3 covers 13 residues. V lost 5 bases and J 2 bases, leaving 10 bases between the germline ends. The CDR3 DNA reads TGCGCCAGCAGCTATCCGGGGGCCTACGAGCAGTACTTC. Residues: CASSYPGAYEQYF.

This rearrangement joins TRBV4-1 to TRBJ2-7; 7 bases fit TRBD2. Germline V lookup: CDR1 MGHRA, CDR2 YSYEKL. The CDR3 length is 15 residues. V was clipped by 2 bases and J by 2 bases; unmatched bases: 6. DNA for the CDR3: TGCGCCAGCAGCCAAATTCCTAGCGGAACCTACGAGCAGTACTTC. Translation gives CASSQIPSGTYEQYF.

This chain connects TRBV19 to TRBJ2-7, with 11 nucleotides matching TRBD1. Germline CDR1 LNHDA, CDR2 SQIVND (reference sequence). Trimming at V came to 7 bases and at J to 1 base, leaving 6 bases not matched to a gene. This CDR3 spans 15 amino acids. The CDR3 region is CASNPGQGGSYEQYF. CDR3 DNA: TGTGCCAGTAATCCGGGACAGGGGGGTTCCTACGAGCAGTACTTC.